These T cell receptor beta chains were read from a single sample in a study of blood T cell repertoires in COVID-19. The table came from immunoSEQ multiplex PCR; TCRdb's copy has only in-frame clones and leaves some out. The sample contains 45,000 or so clones, roughly four fifths of which appear only once. Sequencing used peripheral blood. The receptors derive from a human donor in a cohort sampled during active COVID-19. The CDR3 runs from the conserved cysteine through the conserved F or W. A D gene is named only where the DNA matches it firmly. The listing skips clone size in some rows; elsewhere it reads once, few, many or a size class.

- - TRBJ1-1 TRBV7-7 13 TGTGCCAGCAGCTTAAATCCCGGAGGGGAAGCTTTCTTT CASSLNPGGEAFF
- - TRBJ1-1 TRBV19 14 TGTGCCAGTAGTATGAGGCAGATGAACACTGAAGCTTTCTTT CASSMRQMNTEAFF
- - TRBJ2-7 TRBV21-1 16 TGTGCCAGCAGCAAATTGAAGACGGGGGGGAACTACGAGCAGTACTTC CASSKLKTGGNYEQYF
- TRBD1 TRBJ1-2 TRBV6-5 12 TGTGCCAGCAGACAACAGGGGGCTGGCTACACCTTC CASRQQGAGYTF
- TRBD1 TRBJ1-2 TRBV6-5 15 TGTGCCAGCAGTTACGTCGGCAGGGGGCAGGATGGCTACACCTTC CASSYVGRGQDGYTF
- - TRBJ2-5 TRBV12-3/TRBV12-4 13 TGTGCCAGCAGTTTTCTGTTCCAAGAGACCCAGTACTTC CASSFLFQETQYF
few - TRBJ2-1 TRBV5-1 16 TGCGCCAGCAGCTTCCGTCGGCAAACTACCTACAATGAGCAGTTCTTC CASSFRRQTTYNEQFF
- TRBD1 TRBJ1-2 TRBV19 13 TGTGCCAGTACCTCACAGGGGGGCTATGGCTACACCTTC CASTSQGGYGYTF
- TRBD1 TRBJ2-3 TRBV3-1/TRBV3-2 12 TGTGCCAGCAGCGACAGGGCAGATACGCAGTATTTT CASSDRADTQYF
- - TRBJ1-2 TRBV6-4 18 TGTGCCAGCAGTGTTACGGGGGGACCGTGGTATGGTAACTATGGCTACACCTTC CASSVTGGPWYGNYGYTF
- - TRBJ1-6 TRBV6-2/TRBV6-3 15 TGTGCCAGCAGTTATGGCGGACAAGGAAATTCACCCCTCCACTTT CASSYGGQGNSPLHF
- TRBD1 TRBJ2-7 TRBV4-2 14 TGTGCCAGCAGCCAAACTGACAGGGTAGGGGTGCAGTACTTC CASSQTDRVGVQYF
- TRBD1 TRBJ1-4 TRBV4-1 16 TGCGCCAGCACTCACTCCTGGACAGGAGCGGGTGAAAAACTGTTTTTT CASTHSWTGAGEKLFF
- TRBD1 TRBJ1-2 TRBV29-1 10 TGCAGCGCAGGACAGGAAGGCTACACCTTC CSAGQEGYTF
- - TRBJ2-7 TRBV7-5 16 TGTGCCAGAAGCTTGGGCAGGGGGGCCCTCTCCTACGAGCAGTACTTC CARSLGRGALSYEQYF
once TRBD2 TRBJ2-2 TRBV9 16 TGTGCCAGCAGCTCTAGCGGCTCACGGAACACCGGGGAGCTGTTTTTT CASSSSGSRNTGELFF
- - TRBJ2-3 TRBV4-2 18 TGTGCCAGCAGCCCACAGGGAGGGACCAGTGCCTTCGCAGATACGCAGTATTTT CASSPQGGTSAFADTQYF
few TRBD1 TRBJ1-2 TRBV7-2 14 TGTGCCAGCAGCTCGGGACAGGGAACTCGGGGCTACACCTTC CASSSGQGTRGYTF
- - TRBJ1-3 TRBV3-1/TRBV3-2 13 TGTGCCAGCAGCCAAGAGGGCCAGGGCACCATATATTTT CASSQEGQGTIYF
few TRBD2 TRBJ2-7 TRBV4-2 16 TGTGCCAGCAGCCAAGAGCTTAGCGGGGGGCCCTACGAGCAGTACTTC CASSQELSGGPYEQYF
- - TRBJ1-5 TRBV5-5 16 TGTGCCAGCAGCTTGGGTCCGACAGTAACTAATCAGCCCCAGCATTTT CASSLGPTVTNQPQHF
once TRBD2 TRBJ2-3 TRBV9 16 TGTGCCAGCAGCGTAGGGACTAGCGAAACCACAGATACGCAGTATTTT CASSVGTSETTDTQYF
- - TRBJ2-3 TRBV27 12 TGTGCCAGCCTCGGTCGGGGAGATACGCAGTATTTT CASLGRGDTQYF
- TRBD2 TRBJ2-5 TRBV24-1 15 TGTGCCACCAGTTTTTGCGGGGGGATCCAAGAGACCCAGTACTTC CATSFCGGIQETQYF
- - TRBJ2-7 TRBV7-9 16 TGTGCCAGCAGCTTACTCGAGGAAAGGAGCTCCTACGAGCAGTACTTC CASSLLEERSSYEQYF
- TRBD2 TRBJ2-1 TRBV19 17 TGTGCCAGTAGTATATACCCTAGCGGGGGGGCTAAAAATGAGCAGTTCTTC CASSIYPSGGAKNEQFF
once - TRBJ1-6 TRBV4-2 16 TGTGCCAGCAGCCAAGGAGAAAGCTCCTATAATTCACCCCTCCACTTT CASSQGESSYNSPLHF
once - TRBJ1-4 TRBV6-6 14 TGTGCCAGCAGTCCCCGCGGGAATCTCGGAAAACTGTTTTTT CASSPRGNLGKLFF
- - TRBJ2-3 TRBV21-1 19 TGTGCCAGCAGCATTTATCCCCCTGGCCTACAGGGATTCACAGATACGCAGTATTTT CASSIYPPGLQGFTDTQYF
- - TRBJ1-5 TRBV27 13 TGTGCCAGCAGTTTAACCGGGGATCAGCCCCAGCATTTT CASSLTGDQPQHF
- - TRBJ1-3 TRBV11-2 14 TGTGCCAGCAGCTGGGGGGTTTCAGGAAACACCATATATTTT CASSWGVSGNTIYF
- - TRBJ2-6 TRBV25-1 15 TGTGCCAGCAGCCCCTTAGGGGCCGGGGCCAACGTCCTGACTTTC CASSPLGAGANVLTF
- - TRBJ2-4 TRBV6-5 15 TGTGCCAGCACCACCCGGTGGACAGTCAAAAACATTCAGTACTTC CASTTRWTVKNIQYF
few - TRBJ1-5 TRBV7-9 13 TGTGCCAGCAGCCGAGATGGCAATCAGCCCCAGCATTTT CASSRDGNQPQHF
- - TRBJ1-3 TRBV12-3/TRBV12-4 12 TGTGCCAGCAGCGATCAGGGTGGCACCATATATTTT CASSDQGGTIYF
few - TRBJ1-6 TRBV5-1 15 TGCGCCAGCAGCAGGGCAGGGGCGTATAATTCACCCCTCCACTTT CASSRAGAYNSPLHF
- - TRBJ2-5 TRBV7-2 14 TGTGCCAGCAGCTTAAAGGCTAGTCGCGAGACCCAGTACTTC CASSLKASRETQYF
- - TRBJ1-4 TRBV27 15 TGTGCCAGCAGTTTATCGCGAGTCCCTAATGAAAAACTGTTTTTT CASSLSRVPNEKLFF
few TRBD1 TRBJ1-6 TRBV19 13 TGTGCCAGCTCGACAGGGGATAATTCACCCCTCCACTTT CASSTGDNSPLHF
once - TRBJ2-2 TRBV2 16 TGTGCCAGCAGTGAAAATCCCCCAGGGAACACCGGGGAGCTGTTTTTT CASSENPPGNTGELFF
- - TRBJ2-5 TRBV5-8 13 TGTGCCAGCAGCCTCGTACCCGACAGCCCCCAGTACTTC CASSLVPDSPQYF
- - TRBJ2-5 TRBV4-2 13 TGTGCCAGCAGCCAACCCCCTACGGAGACCCAGTACTTC CASSQPPTETQYF
- - TRBJ1-2 TRBV7-8 13 TGTGCCAGCAGCTCCTCGACCGGACTGGGCTACACCTTC CASSSSTGLGYTF
- TRBD1 TRBJ1-1 TRBV9 14 TGTGCCAGCAGCGCCGGGACAGTCAACACTGAAGCTTTCTTT CASSAGTVNTEAFF
- - TRBJ1-2 TRBV6-5 13 TGTGCCACCACAAGAGGGTCTAACTATGGCTACACCTTC CATTRGSNYGYTF
- TRBD1 TRBJ2-3 TRBV2 16 TGTGCCAGCAGTTGGACAGGGCCTCCTAGCACAGATACGCAGTATTTT CASSWTGPPSTDTQYF
- TRBD1 TRBJ1-2 TRBV2 14 TGTGCCAGCAGCCGGGGGACAGTTTATTATGGCTACACCTTC CASSRGTVYYGYTF
- TRBD1 TRBJ1-1 TRBV28 13 TGTGCCACCCGGGACAGGGTATACTCTGAAGCTTTCTTT CATRDRVYSEAFF
- - TRBJ2-5 TRBV5-1 13 TGCGCCAGCAGCTTCCCCCAGGGGGAGACCCAGTACTTC CASSFPQGETQYF
few - TRBJ1-1 TRBV6-5 13 TGTGCCAGCAGGGACAGACTTAACACTGAAGCTTTCTTT CASRDRLNTEAFF
- TRBD1 TRBJ1-6 TRBV5-8 15 TGTGCCAGCAGCCCAATGACAGGGGGCGATTCACCCCTCCACTTT CASSPMTGGDSPLHF
- TRBD2 TRBJ2-4 TRBV20-1 15 TGCAGTGCTAGTGGACTAGCGGGGGAGGTAAACATTCAGTACTTC CSASGLAGEVNIQYF
once TRBD1 TRBJ2-3 TRBV7-8 15 TGTGCCAGCAGCTTTGGGACAGCAGACACAGATACGCAGTATTTT CASSFGTADTDTQYF
- - TRBJ2-4 TRBV19 13 TGTGCCAGTAGTATGTGGAGGGACGACATTCAGTACTTC CASSMWRDDIQYF
- - TRBJ1-3 TRBV28 15 TGTGCCAGCAGTTTAGGCAGTCCATCTGGAAACACCATATATTTT CASSLGSPSGNTIYF
once - TRBJ1-1 TRBV3-1/TRBV3-2 13 TGTGCCAGCAGCGCCCGGGGGGCTCCTGAAGCTTTCTTT CASSARGAPEAFF
- TRBD1 TRBJ2-7 TRBV10-3 13 TGTGCCATCAGTGACAGGGGGCAGGACGAGCAGTACTTC CAISDRGQDEQYF
- TRBD1 TRBJ1-3 TRBV6-6 15 TGTGCCAGCAGTGGGTCCGGGACAGGGGGAAACACCATATATTTT CASSGSGTGGNTIYF
- TRBD1 TRBJ1-2 TRBV5-4 16 TGTGCCAGCAGCCACGGAGGGACAGCCGCTTCGTATGGCTACACCTTC CASSHGGTAASYGYTF